The 29 T cell receptor beta chains below all came from one sample that was sequenced in a study of T-cell reconstitution after alpha-beta-depleted transplantation in children. During its preparation, the TCRbeta library received unique molecular identifiers. Via MiXCR, TCRdb re-called the PCR reads, giving one row per CDR3 protein. Here the sample spans about 440,000 distinct CDR3 sequences, 43% being singletons. Source: PBMCs, taken before TCRalphabeta/CD19-depleted stem cell transplant. The receptors come from a girl aged 2 to 10 with aplastic anemia, due to receive a stem cell transplant.

The genes are TRBV12-3 or TRBV12-4 and TRBJ2-1, with 11 bases aligning to TRBD2. With 8 bases clipped from V and 4 bases from J, the junction kept 4 bases outside the gene matches. The CDR3 spans 14 residues. The CDR3 sequence is CASRGTSGYNEQFF. The CDR3 nucleotides read TGTGCCAGCCGGGGGACTAGCGGATACAATGAGCAGTTCTTC.

This clonotype was counted ten times or more. This chain joins TRBV12-3 or TRBV12-4 and TRBJ1-5; D not resolved. V was shortened by 4 bases and J by 3 bases, with 7 bases between the two germline ends. This CDR3 is 13 amino acids long. In DNA, the CDR3 is TGTGCCAGCAGTTGGCAAGTCAATCAGCCCCAGCATTTT. Translation: CASSWQVNQPQHF.

This clonotype was found many times. This chain uses TRBV5-1 with TRBJ2-2, with TRBD2 as a possible D gene (5 bases). Germline assignment: CDR1 SGHRS and CDR2 YFSETQ. Trimming shortened V by 1 base and J by 6 bases, and 10 bases separated the two germline ends. The CDR3 has 14 amino acids. CDR3 DNA sequence: TGCGCCAGCAGCTTGTCGGGGATGTCCGGGGAGCTGTTTTTT. Translated: CASSLSGMSGELFF.

This clonotype was observed many times. The chain couples TRBV9 to TRBJ2-1; D is tentatively TRBD1 or TRBD2 (6 bases each). The CDR3 is 16 residues long. The germline gives CDR1 SGDLS, CDR2 YYNGEE. Trimming stripped 0 bases from V and 8 bases from J, with 18 bases between. The CDR3 reads CASSVEGGLGLDEQFF. The CDR3 DNA is TGTGCCAGCAGCGTAGAAGGGGGACTGGGTTTGGATGAGCAGTTCTTC.

The chain uses TRBV6-5 and TRBJ2-5; D remains ambiguous. Looked up from germline, CDR1 is MNHEY and CDR2 is SVGAGI. With 4 bases removed from V and 7 bases from J, the gap between germline ends came to 7 bases. This CDR3 is built from 11 residues. CDR3 loop: CASSLFGTQYF. CDR3 bases: TGTGCCAGCAGTTTATTCGGGACCCAGTACTTC.

As concerns this clonotype: With a much larger clone just one base away, this may be a read error. This rearrangement joins TRBV3-1 to TRBJ2-3, with a possible D match to TRBD2 (6 bases). The CDR3 totals 16 residues. The germline CDR1 and CDR2 sequences are LGHDT and YNNKEL (reference sequence). V was trimmed by 0 bases and J by 1 base, leaving 11 bases between them. CDR3 DNA sequence: TGTGCCAGCAGCCAAGATGTGGCTAGCGGCACAGATACGCAGTATTTT. Translated, it gives CASSQDVASGTDTQYF.

CDR3: CASSFLARGVQETQYF. The CDR3 DNA sequence: TGTGCCAGCAGTTTTCTGGCCAGGGGTGTGCAAGAGACCCAGTACTTC. This chain connects TRBV28 to TRBJ2-5; a weak D match, TRBD1 (6 bases). V was shortened by 3 bases and J by 2 bases, with 16 bases between the two germline ends. The CDR3 loop spans 16 amino acids. The germline V gene encodes CDR1 MDHEN and CDR2 SYDVKM.

The rearrangement uses TRBV3-1 and TRBJ1-5, with TRBD1 matching 8 bases. Germline V CDR1 and CDR2: LGHDT, YNNKEL (reference sequence). The length of the CDR3 is 18 residues. With V trimmed by 0 bases and J by 0 bases, 7 bases remained unmatched. The CDR3 coding sequence is TGTGCCAGCAGCCAAGATACAGGGGGATGGGGTAGCAATCAGCCCCAGCATTTT. Translation: CASSQDTGGWGSNQPQHF.

CDR3 nucleotides: TGCGCCAGCAGCTTGGGGGGGGTCACCAGCCGCGCCTATGGCTACACCTTC. Translated, it gives CASSLGGVTSRAYGYTF. The V gene is TRBV5-1, the J gene TRBJ1-2; tentatively, D is TRBD1 (5 bases). Germline V lookup: CDR1 SGHRS, CDR2 YFSETQ. The CDR3 spans 17 residues. Trimming took off 0 bases at V and 4 bases at J, with 19 bases between the two ends.

The V gene is TRBV20-1, the J gene TRBJ1-2; D gene unclear. The CDR3 is made up of 12 amino acids. The V gene lost 0 bases and the J gene lost 4 bases, with 6 bases spanning the gap. Per the germline V gene, CDR1 is DFQATT and CDR2 is SNEGSKA (reference sequence). CDR3: CSARDYSYGYTF. Written as DNA, the CDR3 is TGCAGTGCTAGAGATTACAGCTATGGCTACACCTTC.

This clonotype appeared once. The chain carries TRBV20-1 and TRBJ2-3; D is tentatively TRBD1 or TRBD2 (5 bases each). CDR1 and CDR2 (germline): DFQATT, SNEGSKA (reference sequence). Trimming shortened V by 2 bases and J by 4 bases, and 16 bases separated the two germline ends. This CDR3 comprises 15 residues. Here the CDR3 reads CSARRDARGSDTQYF. The CDR3 DNA follows: TGCAGTGCTAGAAGGGACGCCCGCGGGTCAGATACGCAGTATTTT.

This clonotype was observed many times. V gene TRBV9 combines with J gene TRBJ1-3; D call uncertain. V was cut by 2 bases and J by 2 bases, with 11 bases left in between. The length of the CDR3 is 15 residues. Germline values: CDR1 SGDLS, CDR2 YYNGEE. CDR3 amino acids: CASSVVGGTGNTIYF. The CDR3 nucleotides read TGTGCCAGCAGCGTTGTGGGAGGGACTGGAAACACCATATATTTT.

The rearrangement joins TRBV20-1 to TRBJ2-3; 11 nucleotides align to TRBD2. Trimming cost V 4 bases and J 3 bases; bases outside gene matches: 3. The CDR3 is 14 residues long. The germline V gene has CDR1 DFQATT and CDR2 SNEGSKA (reference sequence). The CDR3 coding sequence is TGCAGTGCTACGACTAGCGGGAAAACAGATACGCAGTATTTT. It codes for CSATTSGKTDTQYF.

This rearrangement joins TRBV10-3 to TRBJ2-1; 13 bases are a match to TRBD2. Germline assignment: CDR1 ENHRY and CDR2 SYGVKD. The ends lost 8 bases at V and 2 bases at J; junction bases unmatched: 18. The CDR3 is made up of 20 amino acids. DNA of the CDR3: TGTGCCATCCGCACACCCGGGACTAGCGGGATAGAGCAACCCTACAATGAGCAGTTCTTC. Protein sequence: CAIRTPGTSGIEQPYNEQFF.

This clonotype was counted a few times. The CDR3 reads CSAETGGIANTGELFF. CDR3 nucleotide sequence: TGCAGTGCTGAGACAGGGGGCATTGCGAACACCGGGGAGCTGTTTTTT. The chain recombines TRBV20-1 with TRBJ2-2, with TRBD1 matching over 10 bases. J lost 0 bases, V lost 5 bases, and 6 bases had no gene match. CDR1 is DFQATT and CDR2 is SNEGSKA in the germline V gene (reference sequence). The CDR3 runs to 16 residues.

Comment on this clonotype: A junction end diverges from the germline sequence, so it may reflect a read error. This chain joins TRBV7-3 and TRBJ2-5; D is perhaps TRBD1 or TRBD2 (6 bases each). Per the germline V gene, CDR1 is SGHTA and CDR2 is FQGTGA. The CDR3 extends over 15 amino acids. In DNA, the CDR3 is TGTGCCAGCAGTCGTAATAGGGGGGATCGGGAGACCCAGTGCTTC. Its translation is CASSRNRGDRETQCF.

This clonotype was seen a handful of times. The V gene is TRBV20-1, the J gene TRBJ1-5, with D possibly being TRBD1 (6 bases). Germline assignment: CDR1 DFQATT and CDR2 SNEGSKA (reference sequence). Trimming took 8 bases from V and 3 from J, leaving 11 bases between them. This CDR3 spans 12 amino acids. The DNA of the CDR3 is TGCAGTTCTACAGGGTACAATCAGCCCCAGCATTTT. Amino acid sequence: CSSTGYNQPQHF.

There are many counts of this clonotype. DNA of the CDR3: TGCAGCGTTGATCGGGCTAGCGGCACAGATACGCAGTATTTT. It yields the protein CSVDRASGTDTQYF. The chain joins TRBV29-1 to TRBJ2-3; D is possibly TRBD2 (6 bases). Germline V gene sequence: CDR1 SQVTM, CDR2 ANQGSEA. V was clipped by 3 bases and J by 1 base, with 11 bases between them. The CDR3 length is 14 residues.

CDR3 sequence: CASSPQGIGETQYF. Written as DNA, the CDR3 is TGTGCCAGCAGTCCGCAGGGGATCGGGGAGACCCAGTACTTC. V usage is TRBV12-3 or TRBV12-4 and J usage is TRBJ2-5; TRBD1 might be the D (6 bases). With 5 bases removed from V and 5 bases from J, the gap between germline ends came to 15 bases. The CDR3 spans 14 residues.

The chain carries TRBV5-1 and TRBJ2-3; perhaps TRBD2 as D (7 bases). V was trimmed by 3 bases and J by 0 bases, leaving 14 bases between them. There are 16 residues in the CDR3. Germline loops: CDR1 SGHRS, CDR2 YFSETQ. CDR3 sequence reads: CASSSLRGASTDTQYF. Written as DNA, the CDR3 is TGCGCCAGCAGCTCGCTTCGGGGGGCTAGCACAGATACGCAGTATTTT.

This chain connects TRBV20-1 to TRBJ2-1; D not certain. Germline V gene sequence: CDR1 DFQATT, CDR2 SNEGSKA (reference sequence). The germline V and J ends were trimmed by 3 bases and 6 bases, with 9 bases remaining between them. The CDR3 covers 12 residues. CDR3 coding DNA: TGCAGTGCTAGTGACCCAGGCAATGAGCAGTTCTTC. It yields the protein CSASDPGNEQFF.

This clonotype came up a few times. The V and J genes are TRBV20-1 and TRBJ1-6; 8 nucleotides agree with TRBD1. V shed 3 bases, J shed 7 bases, and the junction held 5 bases outside the gene matches. CDR1 and CDR2 (germline): DFQATT, SNEGSKA (reference sequence). CDR3 length equals 14 residues. CDR3 nucleotides: TGCAGTGCTAGTTGGACAGGGAAGAATTCACCCCTCCACTTT. Translating it yields CSASWTGKNSPLHF.

The table lists this clonotype with many counts. CDR3 in amino acids: CSARDRGPSSYEQYF. CDR3 coding DNA: TGCAGTGCTAGGGACAGGGGGCCTTCCTCCTACGAGCAGTACTTC. The rearrangement uses TRBV20-1 and TRBJ2-7; 11 bases match TRBD1. The ends lost 3 bases at V and 0 bases at J; junction bases unmatched: 4. The germline CDR1 and CDR2 sequences are DFQATT and SNEGSKA (reference sequence). CDR3 length equals 15 residues.

The chain combines TRBV15 with TRBJ2-7; D is possibly TRBD2 (6 bases). Germline CDR1 LNHNV, CDR2 YYDKDF (reference sequence). The CDR3 sequence is 17 residues long. The V gene lost 5 bases and the J gene lost 1 base, with 21 bases spanning the gap. The CDR3 nucleotides read TGTGCCACCAGCCCAGAACGGGGGTTGATCGCGTCCTACGAGCAGTACTTC. It is translated as CATSPERGLIASYEQYF. Together with reference TRBV15 and TRBJ2-7, the CDR3 gives the full variable domain: DAMVIQNPRYQVTQFGKPVTLSCSQTLNHNVMYWYQQKSSQAPKLLFHYYDKDFNNEADTPDNFQSRRPNTSFCFLDIRSPGLGDTAMYLCATSPERGLIASYEQYFGPGTRLTVT.

This clonotype was found a few times. The rearrangement joins TRBV6-1 to TRBJ2-7, with TRBD2 matching over 8 bases. CDR1 and CDR2 from the germline V gene are MNHNS and SASEGT. The ends lost 10 bases at V and 1 base at J; junction bases unmatched: 9. The length of the CDR3 is 14 residues. CDR3 amino acids: CAIRAAGVSYEQYF. CDR3 DNA sequence: TGTGCCATCCGAGCAGCGGGGGTTTCCTACGAGCAGTACTTC.

There are a few counts of this clonotype. The J gene is TRBJ2-5, the V gene TRBV27; D might be TRBD2 (6 bases). Germline V gene sequence: CDR1 MNHEY, CDR2 SMNVEV (reference sequence). The CDR3 is made up of 15 amino acids. V was shortened by 8 bases and J by 1 base, with 17 bases between the two germline ends. Here the CDR3 reads CASLFIWTTQETQYF. In DNA, the CDR3 is TGTGCCAGCTTATTTATTTGGACTACCCAAGAGACCCAGTACTTC.

A note on this clonotype: A clone one base away is much larger, so this may be a read error. This chain connects TRBV20-1 to TRBJ2-4; the match to TRBD1 covers 8 bases. This CDR3 spans 15 amino acids. From germline, CDR1 is DFQATT and CDR2 SNEGSKA (reference sequence). The trim removed 2 bases at V and 5 bases at J, leaving 8 bases unmatched. CDR3 region: CSARRPGGAQNIQYF. The CDR3 bases are TGCAGTGCTAGAAGACCAGGGGGCGCCCAAAACATTCAGTACTTC.

The chain employs TRBV5-1 and TRBJ2-1; D is tentatively TRBD1 or TRBD2 (5 bases each). Germline loops: CDR1 SGHRS, CDR2 YFSETQ. This CDR3 contains 14 residues. The ends were cut back, 6 bases at V and 8 bases at J, with 18 bases in the middle. The CDR3: CASNQGTPGHEQFF. The DNA of the CDR3 is TGCGCCAGCAACCAAGGGACGCCAGGCCATGAGCAGTTCTTC.

The genes are TRBV6-5 and TRBJ1-3; D gene ambiguous. From germline, CDR1 is MNHEY and CDR2 SVGAGI. With 5 bases removed from V and 4 bases from J, the gap between germline ends came to 6 bases. The CDR3 sequence is 12 residues long. The CDR3 coding sequence is TGTGCCAGCAGTCCACAGGGAAACACCATATATTTT. Translation: CASSPQGNTIYF.